This TCR beta chain originates from a study of control samples from healthy donors and cancer patients. The length of the CDR3 is 18 residues. The V gene lost 6 bases and the J gene lost 0 bases, with 19 bases spanning the gap. The germline CDR1 and CDR2 sequences are KGHDR and SFDVKD. The protocol was immunoSEQ multiplex PCR, while the TCRdb copy is restricted to in-frame clones and leaves out a portion. The sample records over 100,000 clones, over 75% being singletons. The rearrangement joins TRBV24-1 to TRBJ1-4; no firm D call. The sample consisted of blood. The TCR was taken from a man aged 40-49 years in good health. The CDR3 sequence is CATSLGWVEPATNEKLFF. In nucleotides, the CDR3 is TGTGCCACCAGTTTGGGGTGGGTTGAACCTGCAACTAATGAAAAACTGTTTTTT.